The clone carrying this TCR beta chain was recorded once. Both 60 Vbeta primers and 13 Jbeta primers went into the PCR. The repertoire was sequenced with immunoSEQ multiplex PCR; TCRdb's copy has only in-frame clones and lacks some. The data show 140,000 to 150,000 clones, 76% seen once. The sample comes from a study of cytomegalovirus exposure and HLA in healthy donors. Trimming took 5 bases from V and 8 from J, leaving 25 bases between them. CDR1 and CDR2 from the germline V gene are MDHEN and SYDVKM. The CDR3 runs 17 residues. This clonotype was obtained from a woman aged 40 to 50 in good health and CMV-seronegative. The V and J genes are TRBV28 and TRBJ1-5; D gene unclear. Source material: PBMCs. The CDR3 DNA follows: TGTGCCAGCAGTCTCCCGGGGAGATTCCTCCGTAATGAGCCCCAGCATTTT. The encoded protein is CASSLPGRFLRNEPQHF.